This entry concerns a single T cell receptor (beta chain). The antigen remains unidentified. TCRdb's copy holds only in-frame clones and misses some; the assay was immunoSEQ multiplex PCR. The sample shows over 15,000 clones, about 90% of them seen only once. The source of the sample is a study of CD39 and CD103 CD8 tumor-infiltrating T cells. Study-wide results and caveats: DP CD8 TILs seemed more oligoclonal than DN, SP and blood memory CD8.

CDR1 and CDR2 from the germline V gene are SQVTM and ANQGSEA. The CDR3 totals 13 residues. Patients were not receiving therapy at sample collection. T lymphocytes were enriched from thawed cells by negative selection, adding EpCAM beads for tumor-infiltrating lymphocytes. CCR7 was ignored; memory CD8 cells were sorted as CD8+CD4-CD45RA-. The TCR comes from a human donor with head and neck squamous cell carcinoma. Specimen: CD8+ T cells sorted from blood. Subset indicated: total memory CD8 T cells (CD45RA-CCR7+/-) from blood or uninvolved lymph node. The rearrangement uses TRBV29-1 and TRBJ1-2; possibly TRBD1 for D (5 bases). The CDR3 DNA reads TGCAGGGGCCGAGGGGTTGACAACTATGGCTACACCTTC. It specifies CRGRGVDNYGYTF. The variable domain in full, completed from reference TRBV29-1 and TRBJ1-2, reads SAVISQKPSRDICQRGTSLTIQCQVDSQVTMMFWYRQQPGQSLTLIATANQGSEATYESGFVIDKFPISRPNLTFSTLTVSNMSPEDSSIYLCRGRGVDNYGYTFGSGTRLTVV.